This T cell receptor beta chain emerged from a study of blood T cell repertoires in COVID-19. Whole-study context: The United States, Italy and Spain were the sources of the acute and convalescent COVID-19 samples.

This CDR3 contains 13 residues. V was pared by 6 bases and J by 5 bases, with 14 bases between. Germline CDR1 reads MNHNY; CDR2 reads SVGAGI (reference sequence). In the authors' workflow: Reference gene primer amplification yielded estimated nucleated cell counts. Produced via immunoSEQ multiplex PCR; TCRdb's table is partial and in-frame only. The DNA gave D and trimming, while V, J and clone size come from that table. The top ten clones hold approximately 1.4% of a sample with 250,000 or so clones, roughly 84% of them seen once. The source material was peripheral blood. The chain recombines TRBV6-6 with TRBJ2-7, with D possibly being TRBD1 (6 bases). The clonotype originates from a middle-aged woman who had recovered from COVID-19. This chain's CDR3 is CASSPYRDDEQYF. The CDR3 DNA sequence: TGTGCCAGCAGCCCCTACAGGGACGACGAGCAGTACTTC.